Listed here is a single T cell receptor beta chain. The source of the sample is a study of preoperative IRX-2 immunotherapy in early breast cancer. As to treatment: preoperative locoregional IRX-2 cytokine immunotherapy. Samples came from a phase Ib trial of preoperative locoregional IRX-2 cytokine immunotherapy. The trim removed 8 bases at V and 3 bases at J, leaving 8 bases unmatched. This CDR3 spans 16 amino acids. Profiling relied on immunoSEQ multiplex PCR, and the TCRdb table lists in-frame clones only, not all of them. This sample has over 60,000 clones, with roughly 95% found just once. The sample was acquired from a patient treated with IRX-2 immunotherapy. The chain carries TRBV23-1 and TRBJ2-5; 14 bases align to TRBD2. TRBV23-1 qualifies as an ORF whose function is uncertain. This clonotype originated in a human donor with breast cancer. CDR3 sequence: CASSPTSGRAEETQYF. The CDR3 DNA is TGCGCCAGCTCCCCGACTAGCGGGAGGGCCGAAGAGACCCAGTACTTC.